This T cell receptor beta chain is drawn from a study of blood T cell repertoires in COVID-19 (TCRdb year 2020). The study in broad terms: The collaborator samples originated in the United States, Italy and Spain and spanned the acute and convalescent phases of COVID-19. The prospective study material was composed of cDNA or gDNA derived from T cells, B-cell-depleted T cells, or PBMCs. Subjects who had been exposed to COVID-19, were actively infected with it, or had recovered from it provided the deeply sampled blood TCRbeta repertoires that made up the dataset. The repertoires were released in a freely available public database intended as a resource for research on the immune response to SARS-CoV-2. The samples were drawn from two sources: the first 160 participants of the ongoing ImmuneRACE study, and 1,200 or so subjects contributed by 6 global collaborators. The sample metadata nearly always contained a de-identified subject ID, COVID-19 status, age in years and sex. Where available, HLA class I and class II types were taken from metadata supplied by the sample provider and were not determined by assay-based typing.

TCRbeta CDR3 regions were amplified from genomic DNA using the immunoSEQ Assay, a bias-controlled multiplex PCR. The authors processed their data as follows. Nucleated cell counts per sample were estimated from amplification of reference gene primers within the assay. To quantify the absolute abundance of each unique TCRbeta CDR3 rearrangement, sequence reads were collapsed and filtered. For each sample, productive Simpson clonality was calculated as the square root of Simpson's diversity index across productive rearrangements. TCRdb mirrors the immuneACCESS table, restricted to in-frame sequences. Some clones are absent from its copies; in checked studies, under half trace to an unresolved V gene, and the reason for the others is unknown. V, J and clone size derive from that table, while D and trimming were established from the DNA sequence. A total of about 64,000 clones appear in this sample, more than 75% of them only once. Of the sample, approximately 15% is held by the ten largest clones.

V is clipped by 7 bases and J by 0 bases, and the sequence between their germline boundaries is 10 bases long. Via the germline V gene (reference sequence), CDR1 is LNHDA and CDR2 SQIVND. There are 15 amino acids in the CDR3, from cysteine to phenylalanine inclusive. Left in the record is the CDR3 DNA by itself, 45 bases read in frame from the first base. In Seattle, one collaborating source enrolled patients while the infection was active and tracked those patients longitudinally over the course of disease. Whole blood was collected in K2EDTA tubes by collaborating institutions according to the institutions' own protocols. For TCRbeta analysis, collaborator samples were shipped as frozen whole blood, as isolated PBMCs, or as DNA extracted from either sample type. Details on this clone: Its antigen is still unknown. Qualities for individual bases were not recorded, and no much larger clone is one base off.

Study-wide conclusions, independent of this receptor: The amount of clinical and demographic metadata varied by source and participant and was provided uncurated.

Recombination joined TRBV19 with TRBJ2-6; the D region possibly corresponds to TRBD2 (6 bases align). The sequenced sample consisted of peripheral blood. This clonotype was sampled from a man in his 60s with COVID-19, enrolled during active disease. The CDR3 sequence is CASIGGSSGANVLTF. The base sequence is TGTGCCAGTATTGGGGGGAGCTCTGGGGCCAACGTCCTGACTTTC.